A single sample is the source of the 15 T cell receptor beta chains below, sequenced in a study of blood T cell repertoires in COVID-19. Clones were sequenced by immunoSEQ multiplex PCR, and TCRdb holds only the in-frame ones, with some missing. The data show over 85,000 clones, with roughly 91% seen just once and 4.9% held by the top ten. What was sequenced was peripheral blood. The receptors come from a woman older than 75 with acute or convalescent COVID-19.

The chain combines TRBV7-2 with TRBJ2-5; D uncertain. Looked up from germline, CDR1 is SGHTA and CDR2 is FQGNSA. V was shortened by 1 base and J by 5 bases, with 11 bases between the two germline ends. This CDR3 has 14 amino acids. CDR3 residues: CASSLDGPGETQYF. For the CDR3, the DNA is TGTGCCAGCAGCTTAGATGGCCCAGGCGAGACCCAGTACTTC.

The chain's CDR3 is CASIQFMGNQPQHF. In DNA form, the CDR3 reads TGTGCCAGCATTCAGTTTATGGGCAATCAGCCCCAGCATTTT. V and J are TRBV14 and TRBJ1-5; D is unresolved. Germline V gene data show CDR1 as SGHDN and CDR2 as FVKESK. This CDR3 has 14 amino acids. V lost 7 bases and J 2 bases, leaving 12 bases between the germline ends.

The gene calls are TRBV3-1 (or the pseudogene TRBV3-2) and TRBJ2-5; a possible D gene is TRBD2 (5 bases). The CDR3 covers 16 residues. The germline V gene has CDR1 LGHDT and CDR2 YNNKEL (reference sequence). The V gene lost 0 bases and the J gene lost 4 bases, with 15 bases spanning the gap. CDR3: CASSQERRGPLETQYF. CDR3 bases: TGTGCCAGCAGCCAAGAGCGGAGAGGGCCCCTAGAGACCCAGTACTTC.

V usage is TRBV6-5 and J usage is TRBJ1-1, with 9 bases identical to TRBD1. The CDR3 is 15 amino acids. In germline, CDR1 is MNHEY, CDR2 SVGAGI. The V segment lost 7 bases and the J segment 10 bases; nucleotides outside the gene matches: 16. CDR3 bases: TGTGCCAGCAACTCTCCGGGACAGGGAAAAAACGGAGCTTTCTTT. It translates to CASNSPGQGKNGAFF.

This rearrangement joins TRBV5-1 to TRBJ2-7, with 12 positions matching TRBD1. This CDR3 has 14 amino acids. With V trimmed by 4 bases and J by 5 bases, 4 bases remained unmatched. Germline V lookup: CDR1 SGHRS, CDR2 YFSETQ. The CDR3 reads CASSKGQGADEQYF. The CDR3 nucleotides read TGCGCCAGCAGCAAGGGACAGGGGGCGGACGAGCAGTACTTC. Full variable domain (missing parts from reference TRBV5-1 and TRBJ2-7): KAGVTQTPRYLIKTRGQQVTLSCSPISGHRSVSWYQQTPGQGLQFLFEYFSETQRNKGNFPGRFSGRQFSNSRSEMNVSTLELGDSALYLCASSKGQGADEQYFGPGTRLTVT.

The chain carries TRBV3-1 (or the pseudogene TRBV3-2) and TRBJ2-1; a weak D match, TRBD2 (5 bases). Germline CDR1 is LGHDT and CDR2 is YNNKEL (reference sequence). The CDR3 runs 13 residues. Trimming pared 6 bases from V and 4 bases from J, leaving 10 bases between. The CDR3, as DNA: TGTGCCAGCAGGCGGAGAGGGTACAATGAGCAGTTCTTC. Translating it yields CASRRRGYNEQFF.

The J gene is TRBJ2-1, the V gene TRBV7-2, with 12 positions matching TRBD2. After removal of 5 bases from V and 9 bases from J, the junction contained 11 bases not matched to a gene. The CDR3 spans 16 residues. From germline, CDR1 is SGHTA and CDR2 FQGNSA. For the CDR3, the DNA is TGTGCCAGCAGCCTCCGGACTAGCGGGAATAGGGGTGAGCAGTTCTTC. This gives the protein CASSLRTSGNRGEQFF.

This chain connects TRBV7-6 to TRBJ1-2; TRBD1 agrees at 12 bases. Germline V gene sequence: CDR1 SGHVS, CDR2 FNYEAQ. V lost 5 bases and J lost 3; bases outside the gene matches: 4. This CDR3 comprises 15 residues. In nucleotides, the CDR3 is TGTGCCAGCAGCCGGGACAGGGGGCGCGACTATGGCTACACCTTC. This gives the protein CASSRDRGRDYGYTF.

This clone was seen a single time. V gene TRBV3-1 (or the pseudogene TRBV3-2) combines with J gene TRBJ2-3; D is undetermined. The CDR3 runs 16 residues. V was pared by 1 base and J by 1 base, with 12 bases between. Germline CDR1 is LGHDT and CDR2 is YNNKEL (reference sequence). The CDR3 DNA reads as TGTGCCAGCAGCCAAGGGTTCTACGGAGGCACAGATACGCAGTATTTT. Its protein product is CASSQGFYGGTDTQYF.

J is TRBJ1-1 and V is TRBV30; tentative D call: TRBD1 (5 bases). V shed 5 bases and J shed 1 base, with 8 bases lying between them. CDR1 GTSNPN and CDR2 SVGIG come from the germline V gene (reference sequence). The CDR3 runs 12 residues. CDR3 nucleotide sequence: TGTGCCTGGGACAGCGGGAACACTGAAGCTTTCTTT. This encodes CAWDSGNTEAFF.

V and J are TRBV7-2 and TRBJ1-6, with TRBD1 identical over 7 bases. Per germline, CDR1 SGHTA and CDR2 FQGNSA. The V segment lost 4 bases and the J segment 6 bases; nucleotides outside the gene matches: 6. The CDR3 totals 15 residues. CDR3 protein: CASSSNRDSNSPLHF. As DNA, the CDR3 is TGTGCCAGCAGCTCCAACCGGGACAGTAATTCACCCCTCCACTTT.

This chain uses TRBV3-1 (or the pseudogene TRBV3-2) with TRBJ2-5; the D is unclear. Germline V gene data show CDR1 as LGHDT and CDR2 as YNNKEL (reference sequence). This CDR3 comprises 14 residues. V lost 2 bases, J lost 1 base, and 8 bases lay in between. The CDR3 protein is CASSQNSLQETQYF. The DNA of the CDR3 is TGTGCCAGCAGCCAAAACAGCCTCCAAGAGACCCAGTACTTC.

V is TRBV5-6 and J is TRBJ1-2, with 7 bases lining up with TRBD1. The CDR3 sequence is 16 residues long. Germline V lookup: CDR1 SGHDT, CDR2 YYEEEE. Trimming cost V 1 base and J 5 bases; bases outside gene matches: 11. Written as DNA, the CDR3 is TGTGCCAGCAGCTTGTACTTTTTACAGGGGCGGTATGGCTACACCTTC. It encodes CASSLYFLQGRYGYTF.

This sequence joins TRBV27 and TRBJ2-5; 7 bases map to TRBD1. Germline V gene sequence: CDR1 MNHEY, CDR2 SMNVEV (reference sequence). The CDR3 sequence is 15 residues long. V shed 0 bases, J shed 2 bases, and the junction held 3 bases outside the gene matches. CDR3 DNA: TGTGCCAGCAGTTTATCGGTCAGGGGGCAAGAGACCCAGTACTTC. Translation gives CASSLSVRGQETQYF.

As for this clone: A junction boundary mismatches the germline segment, possibly from a read error. The chain carries TRBV2 and TRBJ1-1; tentatively, D is TRBD1 (5 bases). CDR1 is SNHLY, CDR2 FYNNEI, per germline. This CDR3 region has 12 residues. The CDR3 nucleotides are TGTGCCAGCAGTCTCCTTGCGGCAGGGCTCGTCTTT. Its translation: CASSLLAAGLVF.